What follows is one T cell receptor (beta chain) and its context. Its cognate antigen is unknown. Two nested PCRs, run for approximately 17 and 9 cycles, were applied to TCRalpha and TCRbeta cDNA. From its re-call of the 5' RACE reads, TCRdb lists each CDR3 protein once, without DNA. This sample's clone table lists around 100,000 distinct CDR3 sequences. The data were taken from a study of monozygotic twins with inflammatory bowel disease. The CDR3 is 14 amino acids. CDR1 SGDLS and CDR2 YYNGEE come from the germline V gene. Findings and caveats of the study: Background noise in patient repertoires may stem from differing immunosuppressive treatments.

The receptor's source is a human donor with ulcerative colitis or Crohn's disease, or a healthy co-twin of an affected twin (not recorded which). Sequenced sample: blood. V gene TRBV9 combines with J gene TRBJ2-7; TCRdb's assignment of TRBD1 cannot be checked, as there is no DNA. CDR3 region: CASSSRGQIYEQYF.